A selection of T cell receptor beta chains follows, all from one sample in a study of beta chain features in type 1 diabetes. Method: immunoSEQ multiplex PCR; TCRdb's copy keeps in-frame clones and lacks some. The repertoire holds 450,000 or so clones, with over 9.5% as singletons. Sequenced input: naive CD4+ T cells from blood. The receptors were gathered from a woman aged 18-35 years in good health. CDR3s include the opening cysteine and the closing phenylalanine or tryptophan. D genes are given only for firm matches. Only part of the rows carry a size: once, few, many, or a class if the clone is expanded.

j_call v_call clone_size d_call cdr3_aa cdr3_nt
TRBJ2-1 TRBV30 few TRBD2 CAWNVLAGAYNEQFF TGTGCCTGGAATGTGTTAGCGGGAGCCTATAATGAGCAGTTCTTC
TRBJ2-1 TRBV18 . . CASSPPNQYNEQFF TGTGCCAGCTCACCACCTAACCAGTACAATGAGCAGTTCTTC
TRBJ1-1 TRBV4-1 few TRBD1 CASSLGQGGEAFF TGCGCCAGCAGCCTGGGACAGGGAGGTGAAGCTTTCTTT
TRBJ1-2 TRBV19 few . CASSIDRSNGYTF TGTGCCAGTAGTATCGACAGGTCCAATGGCTACACCTTC
TRBJ1-1 TRBV20-1 few . CSAIHYTEAFF TGCAGTGCTATTCATTACACTGAAGCTTTCTTT
TRBJ2-1 TRBV7-2 few TRBD1 CASNRDRGYNEQFF TGTGCCAGCAACCGGGACAGGGGCTACAATGAGCAGTTCTTC
TRBJ2-1 TRBV27 . . CASMVGGPYNEQFF TGTGCCAGCATGGTCGGGGGACCCTACAATGAGCAGTTCTTC
TRBJ2-5 TRBV7-2 . . CASSRGKGLQETQYF TGTGCCAGCAGCCGAGGGAAGGGGCTGCAAGAGACCCAGTACTTC
TRBJ1-1 TRBV4-2 few TRBD1 CASSQEDRDTEAFF TGTGCCAGCAGCCAAGAGGACAGGGACACTGAAGCTTTCTTT
TRBJ1-6 TRBV7-9 few TRBD1 CASSQDRVNSPLHF TGTGCCAGCAGCCAGGACAGGGTTAATTCACCCCTCCACTTT
TRBJ2-4 TRBV28 few TRBD2 CASSLIGGALAKNIQYF TGTGCCAGCAGTCTCATCGGGGGGGCGTTAGCCAAAAACATTCAGTACTTC
TRBJ1-1 TRBV7-3 few . CASSFEANTEAFF TGTGCCAGCAGCTTCGAGGCGAACACTGAAGCTTTCTTT
TRBJ2-5 TRBV6-6 . . CASSYPARAETQYF TGTGCCAGCAGTTACCCGGCCCGGGCGGAGACCCAGTACTTC
TRBJ2-5 TRBV5-1 . . CASSLGPQEKETQYF TGCGCCAGCAGCTTGGGGCCACAGGAAAAAGAGACCCAGTACTTC
TRBJ1-2 TRBV25-1 . . CASSEWGSGSHEYGYTF TGTGCCAGCAGTGAATGGGGCAGCGGGTCCCATGAATATGGCTACACCTTC
TRBJ1-5 TRBV9 . . CASPPSGTDSNQPQHF TGTGCCAGCCCCCCATCCGGGACGGATAGCAATCAGCCCCAGCATTTT
TRBJ2-1 TRBV5-1 few TRBD2 CASSLEGAGGSGNEQFF TGCGCCAGCAGCTTGGAGGGCGCGGGAGGGTCTGGCAATGAGCAGTTCTTC
TRBJ2-7 TRBV7-3 . TRBD1 CASSSTGTAEQYF TGTGCCAGCAGCTCGACCGGGACAGCCGAGCAGTACTTC
TRBJ1-5 TRBV30 . . CAYSGTNQPQHF TGTGCCTACTCAGGTACCAATCAGCCCCAGCATTTT
TRBJ1-6 TRBV5-6 . . CASSSRGSSYNSPLHF TGTGCCAGCAGCTCCAGGGGAAGCTCCTATAATTCACCCCTCCACTTT
TRBJ2-7 TRBV29-1 few . CSVEGGERYEQYF TGCAGCGTTGAAGGAGGGGAAAGGTACGAGCAGTACTTC
TRBJ1-5 TRBV2 few . CASSASVSDQPQHF TGTGCCAGCAGTGCGTCAGTCAGTGATCAGCCCCAGCATTTT
TRBJ2-3 TRBV14 few TRBD1 CASSRDRGPDTQYF TGTGCCAGCAGCCGGGACAGGGGACCAGATACGCAGTATTTT
TRBJ2-5 TRBV9 . . CASSDSPGAGETQYF TGTGCCAGCAGCGACTCCCCAGGGGCCGGGGAGACCCAGTACTTC
TRBJ1-1 TRBV18 few . CASSPTGSWEAFF TGTGCCAGCTCACCAACAGGGAGTTGGGAAGCTTTCTTT
TRBJ2-7 TRBV7-9 few . CASSLGGGPYEQYF TGTGCCAGCAGCTTAGGGGGAGGCCCCTACGAGCAGTACTTC
TRBJ2-1 TRBV10-3 few . CAISESWAPDNEQFF TGTGCCATCAGTGAGTCGTGGGCGCCTGACAATGAGCAGTTCTTC
TRBJ1-5 TRBV18 . . CASSVGRGNQPQHF TGTGCCAGCTCAGTCGGCAGGGGCAATCAGCCCCAGCATTTT
TRBJ2-3 TRBV15 . TRBD2 CATSRPSGGLTDTQYF TGTGCCACCAGCAGACCTAGCGGGGGGCTCACAGATACGCAGTATTTT
TRBJ2-5 TRBV7-2 . TRBD1 CASSLGTGAETQYF TGTGCCAGCAGCTTAGGGACAGGGGCAGAGACCCAGTACTTC
TRBJ2-3 TRBV29-1 . TRBD2 CSVAVLAGVRDTQYF TGCAGCGTTGCGGTACTAGCGGGAGTAAGAGATACGCAGTATTTT
TRBJ2-1 TRBV7-2 few TRBD2 CASSLETSRNEQFF TGTGCCAGCAGCTTAGAGACTAGCAGGAATGAGCAGTTCTTC
TRBJ2-5 TRBV19 . . CASSQTAEQETQYF TGTGCCAGTAGTCAGACAGCCGAACAAGAGACCCAGTACTTC
TRBJ1-6 TRBV30 . . CAWARGLSPLHF TGTGCCTGGGCGAGGGGCCTTTCACCCCTCCACTTT
TRBJ2-3 TRBV15 few TRBD2 CATSRGLAGVTDTQYF TGTGCCACCAGCAGAGGCCTAGCGGGGGTCACAGATACGCAGTATTTT
TRBJ2-3 TRBV30 few TRBD2 CAWSVQRTSGRPTDTQYF TGTGCCTGGAGTGTACAGAGGACTAGCGGGAGGCCGACAGATACGCAGTATTTT
TRBJ2-6 TRBV6-1 few . CASRIQGGGANVLTF TGTGCCAGCAGGATACAGGGTGGCGGGGCCAACGTCCTGACTTTC
TRBJ2-6 TRBV7-8 . . CASSFSGANVLTF TGTGCCAGCAGCTTTTCCGGGGCCAACGTCCTGACTTTC
TRBJ1-2 TRBV5-1 few . CASSLQGFIYGYTF TGCGCCAGCAGCCTACAGGGATTTATCTATGGCTACACCTTC
TRBJ1-4 TRBV5-4 few TRBD1 CASSATGGSEKLFF TGTGCCAGCAGCGCTACAGGGGGGAGTGAAAAACTGTTTTTT
TRBJ2-1 TRBV20-1 . . CSASLGHEQFF TGCAGTGCTAGTTTGGGTCATGAGCAGTTCTTC
TRBJ2-1 TRBV27 . . CASSLLDRINEQFF TGTGCCAGCAGTTTACTTGACAGGATCAATGAGCAGTTCTTC
TRBJ1-4 TRBV15 . TRBD1 CATRTWGQPNEKLFF TGTGCCACCAGGACCTGGGGACAGCCTAATGAAAAACTGTTTTTT
TRBJ2-1 TRBV27 . . CASSQNRGTNEQFF TGTGCCAGCAGTCAGAATCGGGGTACCAATGAGCAGTTCTTC
TRBJ2-1 TRBV7-2 . TRBD1 CASSRDSSRYNEQFF TGTGCCAGCAGCCGGGACAGTTCGCGGTACAATGAGCAGTTCTTC
TRBJ1-1 TRBV7-9 . TRBD1 CASSLGQGSTEAFF TGTGCCAGCAGCTTAGGACAGGGTTCAACTGAAGCTTTCTTT
TRBJ2-3 TRBV5-8 few TRBD1 CASSLWTGSTDTQYF TGTGCCAGCAGCCTATGGACAGGTAGCACAGATACGCAGTATTTT
TRBJ1-6 TRBV4-3 . TRBD1 CASSPWTGGNSPLHF TGCGCCAGCAGCCCTTGGACAGGGGGGAATTCACCCCTCCACTTT